Following are 30 T cell receptor beta chains from one sample sequenced in a study of cytomegalovirus exposure and HLA in healthy donors. Generated by immunoSEQ multiplex PCR, the TCRdb table keeps only in-frame clones and is missing some. This table holds over 150,000 clones, approximately 89% found once. The sample taken for sequencing was PBMCs. These TCRs come from a man aged 18 to 35 in good health and CMV-seropositive.

V gene TRBV25-1 combines with J gene TRBJ2-5; TRBD2 matches 12 bases. This CDR3 comprises 13 residues. V gave up 6 bases and J gave up 5 bases; unmatched junction bases: 1. Germline CDR1 reads MGHDK; CDR2 reads SYGVNS. DNA for the CDR3: TGTGCCAGCAGACTAGCGGGAGGCGAGACCCAGTACTTC. It yields the protein CASRLAGGETQYF.

The CDR3 DNA is TGCGCCAGCAGCCGTCGTACTAGCGGGAGGGCAGCGGCCGGGGAGCTGTTTTTT. This gives the protein CASSRRTSGRAAAGELFF. This chain connects TRBV5-1 to TRBJ2-2; TRBD2 aligns across 13 bases. CDR3 length: 18 residues. V trimming: 4 bases; J trimming: 6 bases; junction bases outside the gene matches: 12. Germline values: CDR1 SGHRS, CDR2 YFSETQ.

The chain is built from TRBV19 and TRBJ1-2; 8 bases are a match to TRBD1. The CDR3 consists of 15 residues. Trimming at V came to 3 bases and at J to 5 bases, leaving 8 bases not matched to a gene. Per germline, CDR1 LNHDA and CDR2 SQIVND (reference sequence). The CDR3 DNA is TGTGCCAGTAGTATCCCCGGACAGGGAGCATATGGCTACACCTTC. As protein: CASSIPGQGAYGYTF.

The sample holds a few counts of this clone. The rearrangement uses TRBV28 and TRBJ1-1, with D uncertain. Trimming cost V 4 bases and J 3 bases, with 12 bases left between them. Germline CDR1 reads MDHEN; CDR2 reads SYDVKM. The CDR3 consists of 14 residues. The CDR3 bases are TGTGCCAGCAGTTCCCAACGGGGTTACACTGAAGCTTTCTTT. Residues: CASSSQRGYTEAFF.

The chain is built from TRBV4-2 and TRBJ2-7; 10 bases agree with TRBD2. Per germline, CDR1 LGHNA and CDR2 YNFKEQ. J lost 4 bases, V lost 0 bases, and 6 bases had no gene match. The CDR3 runs 16 residues. DNA for the CDR3: TGTGCCAGCAGCCAAGATAGGACTAGCGGACCTTACGAGCAGTACTTC. Translated: CASSQDRTSGPYEQYF.

The V gene is TRBV29-1, the J gene TRBJ2-5; 7 bases match TRBD2. Germline V gene lookup returns CDR1 SQVTM and CDR2 ANQGSEA. Trimming removed 4 bases from V and 4 bases from J; junction bases left unmatched: 9. The CDR3 has 14 amino acids. The CDR3 region has the DNA TGCAGCGTTGTATTCCCGGGGAGGGGAGAGACCCAGTACTTC. Its protein is CSVVFPGRGETQYF.

The chain uses TRBV6-5 and TRBJ2-1, with D hard to call. The germline CDR1 and CDR2 sequences are MNHEY and SVGAGI. Trimming pared 4 bases from V and 8 bases from J, leaving 9 bases between. The CDR3 sequence is 12 residues long. CDR3 DNA sequence: TGTGCCAGCAGTTCCTCCCCGGATGAGCAGTTCTTC. Protein sequence: CASSSSPDEQFF.

This clone was recorded only once. V and J are TRBV9 and TRBJ2-3; D is possibly TRBD2 (5 bases). Germline V gene data show CDR1 as SGDLS and CDR2 as YYNGEE. The V end lost 3 bases, the J end lost 9 bases, and 17 bases lay between the germline ends. This CDR3 has 14 amino acids. CDR3 DNA: TGTGCCAGCAGCGCCCTCGCTGAACAGCGGACGCAGTATTTT. This gives the protein CASSALAEQRTQYF. Using reference TRBV9 and TRBJ2-3 for the parts outside the CDR3, the full variable domain is DSGVTQTPKHLITATGQRVTLRCSPRSGDLSVYWYQQSLDQGLQFLIQYYNGEERAKGNILERFSAQQFPDLHSELNLSSLELGDSALYFCASSALAEQRTQYFGPGTRLTVL.

This clone was detected once. The J gene is TRBJ2-3, the V gene TRBV29-1; 10 positions match TRBD2. With V trimmed by 7 bases and J by 3 bases, 10 bases remained unmatched. The CDR3 covers 15 residues. The V gene's germline CDR1 is SQVTM and CDR2 ANQGSEA. DNA for the CDR3: TGCAGCGCTTTGCCAGCGGGAGGGCTTACAGATACGCAGTATTTT. It specifies CSALPAGGLTDTQYF.

This rearrangement joins TRBV11-3 to TRBJ2-1, with 11 nucleotides matching TRBD2. This CDR3 contains 15 residues. J was trimmed by 3 bases and V by 3 bases; bases with no gene match: 1. The V gene's germline CDR1 is SGHNT and CDR2 YENEEA. CDR3 sequence (DNA): TGTGCCAGCAGCTTGGGACTAGCGGTCTACAATGAGCAGTTCTTC. Encoded protein: CASSLGLAVYNEQFF. Filled out from reference TRBV11-3 and TRBJ2-1, the complete variable domain reads EAGVVQSPRYKIIEKKQPVAFWCNPISGHNTLYWYLQNLGQGPELLIRYENEEAVDDSQLPKDRFSAERLKGVDSTLKIQPAELGDSAVYLCASSLGLAVYNEQFFGPGTRLTVL.

The V call is TRBV4-1, the J call TRBJ2-3; TRBD2 agrees at 9 bases. The CDR3 has 18 residues. The ends lost 1 base at V and 4 bases at J; junction bases unmatched: 12. Germline lookup yields CDR1 MGHRA and CDR2 YSYEKL. In DNA, the CDR3 is TGCGCCAGCAGCCAAGGAGCATGGCGGGAGGGCGTCCCAGATACGCAGTATTTT. Translating gives CASSQGAWREGVPDTQYF.

V usage is TRBV7-9 and J usage is TRBJ1-4, with 8 bases aligning to TRBD1. The junction had 7 bases not matched to a gene; V was cut back by 6 bases and J by 1 base. The CDR3 contains 16 residues. Per germline, CDR1 SEHNR and CDR2 FQNEAQ (reference sequence). CDR3 sequence reads: CASSSGQGLTNEKLFF. In DNA, the CDR3 is TGTGCCAGCAGTTCAGGACAGGGACTAACTAATGAAAAACTGTTTTTT. The complete variable domain, with remaining parts taken from reference TRBV7-9 and TRBJ1-4, reads DTGVSQNPRHKITKRGQNVTFRCDPISEHNRLYWYRQTLGQGPEFLTYFQNEAQLEKSRLLSDRFSAERPKGSFSTLEIQRTEQGDSAMYLCASSSGQGLTNEKLFFGSGTQLSVL.

The J gene is TRBJ1-4, the V gene TRBV30, with 10 bases fitting TRBD1. This CDR3 has 16 amino acids. The germline V gene encodes CDR1 GTSNPN and CDR2 SVGIG (reference sequence). The V gene end was trimmed by 1 base and the J gene end by 6 bases; junction bases not matched to a gene: 8. The CDR3 sequence is CAWSARWTGGYEKLFF. CDR3 coding DNA: TGTGCCTGGAGTGCCCGATGGACAGGGGGGTATGAAAAACTGTTTTTT.

This rearrangement joins TRBV19 to TRBJ2-5; the match to TRBD2 covers 9 bases. V was clipped by 5 bases and J by 0 bases; unmatched bases: 7. CDR1 LNHDA and CDR2 SQIVND come from the germline V gene (reference sequence). The CDR3 length is 16 residues. The chain's CDR3 is CASSAGGRAYQETQYF. The CDR3 DNA sequence: TGTGCCAGTAGTGCGGGGGGGCGGGCATACCAAGAGACCCAGTACTTC.

Notes on this clone: Other nucleotide sequences in the sample specify the same CDR3. The chain combines TRBV27 with TRBJ2-7; possibly TRBD2 for D (5 bases). From germline, CDR1 is MNHEY and CDR2 SMNVEV (reference sequence). This CDR3 spans 13 amino acids. The V gene lost 2 bases and the J gene lost 3 bases, with 8 bases spanning the gap. The CDR3 spells CASSLRGSYEQYF. For the CDR3, the DNA is TGTGCCAGCAGTTTAAGAGGGAGCTACGAGCAGTACTTC.

The J gene is TRBJ2-3, the V gene TRBV25-1, with D possibly TRBD2 on 6 matching bases. This CDR3 spans 14 amino acids. The V gene lost 6 bases and the J gene lost 0 bases, with 10 bases spanning the gap. CDR1 and CDR2 (germline): MGHDK, SYGVNS. In DNA form, the CDR3 reads TGTGCCAGCAGCCGGGACTTGAGCACAGATACGCAGTATTTT. Translated: CASSRDLSTDTQYF.

The chain couples TRBV19 to TRBJ2-2; TRBD2 matches 10 bases. CDR3 length: 16 residues. With 8 bases clipped from V and 0 bases from J, the junction kept 6 bases outside the gene matches. Germline CDR1 is LNHDA and CDR2 is SQIVND (reference sequence). DNA of the CDR3: TGTGCCAGTCAAGGACTAGCGGAGACGAACACCGGGGAGCTGTTTTTT. Its translation is CASQGLAETNTGELFF.

This chain joins TRBV7-8 and TRBJ1-5; tentative D call: TRBD1 (6 bases). Germline V gene lookup returns CDR1 SGHVS and CDR2 FQNEAQ. The V end lost 0 bases, the J end lost 3 bases, and 9 bases lay between the germline ends. The CDR3 covers 15 residues. CDR3 sequence reads: CASSLAYRDNQPQHF. As DNA, the CDR3 is TGTGCCAGCAGCTTAGCGTACAGGGACAATCAGCCCCAGCATTTT. The entire variable domain, with the rest obtained from reference TRBV7-8 and TRBJ1-5, is as follows: GAGVSQSPRYKVAKRGQDVALRCDPISGHVSLFWYQQALGQGPEFLTYFQNEAQLDKSGLPSDRFFAERPEGSVSTLKIQRTQQEDSAVYLCASSLAYRDNQPQHFGDGTRLSIL.

V usage is TRBV15 and J usage is TRBJ2-7; 7 nucleotides align to TRBD1. V dropped 0 bases and J dropped 6; count of bases not matched to a gene: 11. This CDR3 comprises 16 residues. CDR1 is LNHNV and CDR2 is YYDKDF in the germline V gene (reference sequence). CDR3 residues: CATSRDPRGTAGEQYF. CDR3 in DNA: TGTGCCACCAGCAGAGATCCCCGAGGGACAGCAGGCGAGCAGTACTTC.

The chain uses TRBV19 and TRBJ2-7; no firm D call. The V end was cut by 5 bases, the J end by 1 base, with 12 bases between. The CDR3 runs to 14 residues. Per the germline V gene, CDR1 is LNHDA and CDR2 is SQIVND (reference sequence). The CDR3 is CASSAAAGSYEQYF. The CDR3 region has the DNA TGTGCCAGTAGTGCCGCGGCCGGATCCTACGAGCAGTACTTC.

V gene TRBV4-1 combines with J gene TRBJ2-7, with TRBD1 identical over 9 bases. The junction had 10 bases not matched to a gene; V was cut back by 0 bases and J by 4 bases. The CDR3 has 17 residues. Germline values: CDR1 MGHRA, CDR2 YSYEKL. The CDR3 nucleotides read TGCGCCAGCAGCCAAGATAGGTCGACAGGGACAGGGTACGAGCAGTACTTC. It codes for CASSQDRSTGTGYEQYF.

The chain combines TRBV7-9 with TRBJ2-1; TRBD1 is a possible D gene (6 bases). Trimming shortened V by 5 bases and J by 4 bases, and 12 bases separated the two germline ends. Per germline, CDR1 SEHNR and CDR2 FQNEAQ (reference sequence). The CDR3 length is 14 residues. In DNA form, the CDR3 reads TGTGCCAGCAGCACCCGGGACACATACAATGAGCAGTTCTTC. The encoded protein is CASSTRDTYNEQFF.

The chain joins TRBV11-2 to TRBJ2-1, with 8 positions matching TRBD1. Germline V gene lookup returns CDR1 SGHAT and CDR2 FQNNGV. The CDR3 has 16 residues. V dropped 6 bases and J dropped 6; count of bases not matched to a gene: 13. CDR3 in DNA: TGTGCCAGCAGGCCGACTTTCGGACAGGGTACCAATGAGCAGTTCTTC. Translation gives CASRPTFGQGTNEQFF. The whole variable domain, remainder taken from reference TRBV11-2 and TRBJ2-1, is EAGVAQSPRYKIIEKRQSVAFWCNPISGHATLYWYQQILGQGPKLLIQFQNNGVVDDSQLPKDRFSAERLKGVDSTLKIQPAKLEDSAVYLCASRPTFGQGTNEQFFGPGTRLTVL.

This chain links TRBV29-1 with TRBJ1-1; 8 bases line up with TRBD1. This CDR3 contains 11 residues. CDR1 and CDR2 (germline): SQVTM, ANQGSEA. The junction had 2 bases not matched to a gene; V was cut back by 6 bases and J by 5 bases. The DNA of the CDR3 is TGCAGCGTGGACAGGGAAACTGAAGCTTTCTTT. Amino acid sequence: CSVDRETEAFF.

The chain has TRBV29-1 and TRBJ2-1; 15 bases fit TRBD2. The CDR3 contains 17 residues. The V gene's germline CDR1 is SQVTM and CDR2 ANQGSEA. V was pared by 7 bases and J by 4 bases, with 11 bases of the junction left unmatched. The CDR3 here is CSANGLAGGKTYNEQFF. DNA of the CDR3: TGCAGCGCAAACGGACTAGCGGGAGGGAAGACTTACAATGAGCAGTTCTTC.

V and J are TRBV5-1 and TRBJ2-7; 10 bases agree with TRBD2. Germline loops: CDR1 SGHRS, CDR2 YFSETQ. The CDR3 is made up of 16 amino acids. Germline trimming cut 2 bases from V and 5 bases from J; bases unmatched to any gene: 10. The CDR3 loop is CASSFTGTSDSNEQYF. The CDR3 region has the DNA TGCGCCAGCAGCTTTACCGGGACTAGCGATTCAAACGAGCAGTACTTC.

V and J are TRBV5-1 and TRBJ2-2; 8 positions match TRBD2. Germline values: CDR1 SGHRS, CDR2 YFSETQ. V shed 1 base, J shed 5 bases, and the junction held 4 bases outside the gene matches. This CDR3 comprises 15 residues. The CDR3 spells CASSLRSSGTGELFF. The CDR3 DNA reads as TGCGCCAGCAGCTTGAGGTCTAGCGGGACCGGGGAGCTGTTTTTT. Based on the CDR3 plus reference TRBV5-1 and TRBJ2-2, the full variable domain is KAGVTQTPRYLIKTRGQQVTLSCSPISGHRSVSWYQQTPGQGLQFLFEYFSETQRNKGNFPGRFSGRQFSNSRSEMNVSTLELGDSALYLCASSLRSSGTGELFFGEGSRLTVL.

This clone turned up a few times. The rearrangement links TRBV2 to TRBJ2-7; 10 bases fit TRBD1. This CDR3 is built from 13 residues. The trim removed 6 bases at V and 5 bases at J, leaving 4 bases unmatched. Germline V gives CDR1 SNHLY, CDR2 FYNNEI. The CDR3 protein is CASRSGTGDEQYF. CDR3 bases: TGTGCCAGCAGGTCCGGGACAGGGGACGAGCAGTACTTC.

This chain links TRBV5-4 with TRBJ2-3; tentative D call: TRBD2 (6 bases). Trimming cost V 0 bases and J 5 bases, with 16 bases left between them. CDR1 and CDR2 from the germline V gene are SGHNT and YYREEE (reference sequence). The CDR3 is made up of 16 amino acids. CDR3 in amino acids: CASSLELAKGRDTQYF. CDR3 nucleotide sequence: TGTGCCAGCAGCTTGGAACTAGCAAAGGGAAGAGATACGCAGTATTTT.

V gene TRBV19 combines with J gene TRBJ2-2; 8 nucleotides agree with TRBD2. Trimming took 6 bases from V and 4 from J; bases not matched to a gene: 4. The CDR3 length is 14 residues. Germline loops: CDR1 LNHDA, CDR2 SQIVND (reference sequence). In DNA form, the CDR3 reads TGTGCCAGTAGGGTTAGCGGGATCACCGGGGAGCTGTTTTTT. This gives the protein CASRVSGITGELFF.